A selection of T cell receptor beta chains follows, all from one sample in a study of cytomegalovirus exposure and HLA in healthy donors. Some clones are missing from TCRdb's copy, which holds only in-frame ones; the method was immunoSEQ multiplex PCR. This table holds some 160,000 clones, around four fifths found once. Sequencing input: PBMCs. Source of these receptors: a woman in her 30s in good health and CMV-seronegative. Each CDR3 is given with its conserved first and last residue. Each record gives: V gene, CDR3 length, clone size, J gene, CDR3 protein. Expanded clones are given a class, and other clones once, few, many or no size at all.

TRBV4-1,15,-,TRBJ2-7,CASSQERRVEYEQYF
TRBV2,16,-,TRBJ2-1,CASSESPSGGYNEQFF
TRBV18,14,-,TRBJ1-6,CASSLDRGGSPLHF
TRBV6-6,16,-,TRBJ2-7,CASSTGLAGSSYEQYF
TRBV2,14,-,TRBJ2-2,CASTGQGRTGELFF
TRBV5-1,16,-,TRBJ1-4,CASSLLGAQGGEKLFF
TRBV5-1,13,-,TRBJ1-1,CASSSRLDTEAFF
TRBV5-4,14,-,TRBJ1-1,CASSAGRVGTEAFF
TRBV5-5,17,-,TRBJ2-3,CASSLWRLAGTTDTQYF
TRBV6-1,15,-,TRBJ2-7,CASSESGDPFYEQYF
TRBV5-6,15,-,TRBJ1-1,CASSLAEGWDTEAFF
TRBV2,16,-,TRBJ2-1,CASSEDLLEANNEQFF
TRBV4-1,17,-,TRBJ1-1,CASSQVSGGMGPAEAFF
TRBV7-9,15,-,TRBJ1-2,CASSSYGTYNYGYTF
TRBV19,17,-,TRBJ1-1,CASSIPSGQGKVTEAFF
TRBV10-3,16,-,TRBJ2-1,CAITVTSGTGEDEQFF
TRBV6-6,12,few,TRBJ2-1,CASSGVGNEQFF
TRBV5-1,14,-,TRBJ1-1,CASSTNRVITEAFF
TRBV7-9,15,-,TRBJ2-5,CASSLGVAEQETQYF
TRBV2,14,-,TRBJ1-2,CASSGADRASGYTF
TRBV29-1,14,-,TRBJ2-3,CSSRGDHYTDTQYF
TRBV4-1,14,few,TRBJ2-2,CASSQDLRAGELFF
TRBV6-5,13,once,TRBJ2-5,CATGRGPQETQYF
TRBV5-1,14,-,TRBJ1-1,CASSRGTVNTEAFF
TRBV30,14,-,TRBJ1-5,CAYTYGQSNQPQHF
TRBV2,15,-,TRBJ2-1,CASSVLGSSYNEQFF
TRBV7-2,14,once,TRBJ2-7,CASSHAGGSYEQYF
TRBV5-1,18,-,TRBJ1-2,CASRHPGDSAWGNYGYTF
TRBV28,12,-,TRBJ2-3,CASRKTPDTQYF
TRBV5-4,15,-,TRBJ1-6,CASSLDTGGGSPLHF
TRBV5-1,15,-,TRBJ2-7,CASSLWGQVNYEQYF
TRBV4-1,15,-,TRBJ2-3,CASSQDLRTTDTQYF
TRBV5-1,16,-,TRBJ2-3,CASSLGTAGEVDTQYF
TRBV9,15,-,TRBJ1-3,CASSADRGRGNTIYF
TRBV29-1,13,-,TRBJ2-2,CSVEPGGTGELFF
TRBV28,15,-,-,CASSLAGGPLNEQYF
TRBV27,18,-,TRBJ2-5,CASSSGLSAGGSGETQYF
TRBV28,13,-,TRBJ2-1,CASSFSVRNEQFF
TRBV19,15,-,TRBJ1-1,CASTRGIWMNTEAFF
TRBV5-8,15,once,TRBJ1-2,CASSLIYRGIGGYTF
TRBV18,15,few,TRBJ2-4,CASSPIDRSKNSQYF
TRBV7-9,14,-,TRBJ1-2,CASSLGQSNYGYTF
TRBV2,13,few,TRBJ1-1,CASSGQGNTEAFF